This section outlines one TCR beta chain sequence together with its context. Trimming cost V 6 bases and J 7 bases; bases outside gene matches: 17. Germline CDR1 reads MDHEN; CDR2 reads SYDVKM. The CDR3 is 16 amino acids. The sample is drawn from a study of cytomegalovirus exposure and HLA in healthy donors. Libraries were prepared by immunoSEQ multiplex PCR; TCRdb keeps only in-frame clonotypes and omits some of them. The table lists about 65,000 clones, around 92% of them singletons. This TCR derives from a woman aged 18-35 years in good health and CMV-seronegative. The chain links TRBV28 to TRBJ1-1, with TRBD1 matching over 7 bases. The sample was PBMCs. The CDR3 spells CASRGQYTGAPNEAFF. CDR3 nucleotides: TGTGCCAGCAGGGGCCAATACACAGGGGCGCCAAATGAAGCTTTCTTT.